The 32 T cell receptor beta chains listed next were all sequenced from one sample in a study of blood T cells in healthy people across ages. Alongside a J-beta primer mix, a sample-barcoded 5' primer served in a second PCR lasting about 7 to 12 cycles. TCRdb analysed the 5' RACE reads with MiXCR anew, one entry per CDR3 protein. Among more than 600,000 distinct CDR3 sequences listed, just under 25% were seen once. The same sample was also studied in work on T cells of mothers and their children.

Sequenced: blood. All receptors come from a boy between 5 and 17 years old in good health.

The chain links TRBV19 to TRBJ2-5; unclear D gene. Germline V gives CDR1 LNHDA, CDR2 SQIVND (reference sequence). The CDR3 has 12 residues. Trimming left V 3 bases short and J 3 bases short, with 5 bases between. The chain's CDR3 is CASSIPEETQYF. CDR3 coding DNA: TGTGCCAGTAGTATCCCGGAAGAGACCCAGTACTTC.

This clonotype showed up just a few times. J is TRBJ2-6 and V is TRBV9; no clear D. Germline CDR1 SGDLS, CDR2 YYNGEE. V shed 0 bases and J shed 0 bases, with 7 bases lying between them. The CDR3 is 16 residues long. CDR3 coding DNA: TGTGCCAGCAGCGTAGAGGGCCGCTCTGGGGCCAACGTCCTGACTTTC. The encoded protein is CASSVEGRSGANVLTF.

The V and J genes are TRBV7-2 and TRBJ2-1; TRBD1 or TRBD2 may be the D gene (6 bases each). Germline CDR1 is SGHTA and CDR2 is FQGNSA. This CDR3 has 16 amino acids. V dropped 5 bases and J dropped 6 bases, with 20 bases sitting between them. CDR3 region: CASSLYWAGEVNEQFF. DNA of the CDR3: TGTGCCAGCAGCCTGTACTGGGCAGGGGAGGTCAATGAGCAGTTCTTC.

This CDR3 reads CATSDSVSGYNEQFF. The CDR3 nucleotides read TGTGCCACCAGTGATTCGGTGTCCGGTTACAATGAGCAGTTCTTC. The chain recombines TRBV24-1 with TRBJ2-1; unclear D gene. The CDR3 is 15 residues long. Trimming took off 2 bases at V and 4 bases at J, with 11 bases between the two ends. The germline gives CDR1 KGHDR, CDR2 SFDVKD.

The chain recombines TRBV27 with TRBJ2-5; 7 bases are shared with TRBD2. The DNA matches TRBJ2-7 better at its end, which makes the J call doubtful. The CDR3 consists of 15 residues. Germline V gives CDR1 MNHEY, CDR2 SMNVEV (reference sequence). The CDR3 DNA is TGTGCCAGCAGTTTGGTGGCTAGCGGTCCCTACGAGCAGTACTTC. Amino acid sequence: CASSLVASGPYEQYF.

This clonotype was counted between two and nine times. The J gene is TRBJ2-1, the V gene TRBV11-2; no clear D gene. The germline gives CDR1 SGHAT, CDR2 FQNNGV. The CDR3 covers 15 residues. Trimming pared 7 bases from V and 0 bases from J, leaving 13 bases between. CDR3 protein: CASNRRSSSYNEQFF. CDR3 coding DNA: TGTGCCAGCAACCGTAGGTCGTCCTCCTACAATGAGCAGTTCTTC.

The CDR3 reads CSARDPGSASTDTQYF. The CDR3 DNA follows: TGCAGTGCTAGGGACCCGGGAAGCGCTAGCACAGATACGCAGTATTTT. V and J are TRBV20-1 and TRBJ2-3; a possible D gene is TRBD2 (5 bases). Germline CDR1 and CDR2: DFQATT and SNEGSKA (reference sequence). CDR3 size: 16 residues. V was trimmed by 3 bases and J by 0 bases, leaving 16 bases between them.

This clonotype was recorded a few times. A read error may explain this, as a much larger clone is one base away. Because the CDR3 is missing its conserved closing phenylalanine or tryptophan, this is likely a read error. This chain links TRBV7-9 with TRBJ2-7; 14 nucleotides align to TRBD2. V gave up 4 bases and J gave up 2 bases; unmatched junction bases: 4. Germline CDR1 and CDR2: SEHNR and FQNEAQ (reference sequence). The CDR3 is 16 amino acids. CDR3 region: CASSSMTSGRAYEQYL. The CDR3 nucleotides read TGTGCCAGCAGCTCTATGACTAGCGGGAGGGCCTACGAGCAGTACCTC.

V and J are TRBV28 and TRBJ2-5, with D tentatively TRBD2 (5 bases). The DNA matches TRBJ2-7 better at its end, which makes the J call doubtful. Looked up from germline, CDR1 is MDHEN and CDR2 is SYDVKM. CDR3 length: 13 residues. The CDR3 protein is CASMRADYYEQYF. The CDR3 nucleotides are TGTGCCAGCATGAGGGCCGACTACTACGAGCAGTACTTC.

This rearrangement joins TRBV9 to TRBJ2-5, with no clear D. Judging by the DNA end, TRBJ2-7 fits better; the J call may be wrong. CDR3 length equals 13 residues. Germline V gives CDR1 SGDLS, CDR2 YYNGEE. DNA of the CDR3: TGTGCCAGCAGCGTAGATGGTCTCCACGAGCAGTACTTC. Its protein product is CASSVDGLHEQYF.

This clonotype appeared a single time. CDR3 DNA sequence: TGTGCCAGCAGCTTCGGCAGGGTAAGCGAGCAGTACTTC. Its protein is CASSFGRVSEQYF. The V and J genes are TRBV7-2 and TRBJ2-7; D is possibly TRBD1 (5 bases). CDR3 length equals 13 residues. Germline V gives CDR1 SGHTA, CDR2 FQGNSA. Trimming cost V 3 bases and J 6 bases, with 12 bases left between them.

In its sample, this clonotype was seen a few times. This chain joins TRBV12-3 or TRBV12-4 and TRBJ1-5, with 8 bases matching TRBD1. V lost 2 bases and J lost 6; bases outside the gene matches: 6. This CDR3 contains 15 residues. The CDR3 sequence: CASSLFQGAGQPQHF. The DNA of the CDR3 is TGTGCCAGCAGTTTATTCCAGGGGGCTGGTCAGCCCCAGCATTTT.

This chain uses TRBV2 with TRBJ2-5, with 7 bases fitting TRBD1. Unmatched junction bases numbered 12, after V lost 7 bases and J lost 4 bases. Germline values: CDR1 SNHLY, CDR2 FYNNEI. This CDR3 spans 15 amino acids. The DNA for the CDR3 is TGTGCCAGCATCAAACTAACAGGGGCTCGAGAGACCCAGTACTTC. Translated: CASIKLTGARETQYF.

The chain combines TRBV6-5 with TRBJ1-1; TRBD1 matches 7 bases. This CDR3 has 12 amino acids. The V gene's germline CDR1 is MNHEY and CDR2 SVGAGI. The ends lost 8 bases at V and 3 bases at J; junction bases unmatched: 3. CDR3 in amino acids: CASGQGDTEAFF. DNA for the CDR3: TGTGCCAGCGGGCAGGGGGACACTGAAGCTTTCTTT.

The gene calls are TRBV6-5 and TRBJ2-7; TRBD1 is a possible D gene (5 bases). In germline, CDR1 is MNHEY, CDR2 SVGAGI. V lost 5 bases and J 5 bases, leaving 16 bases between the germline ends. The CDR3 extends over 14 amino acids. The CDR3 region is CASSKTGDVNEQYF. As DNA, the CDR3 is TGTGCCAGCAGTAAAACAGGTGATGTTAACGAGCAGTACTTC.

This chain joins TRBV7-2 and TRBJ2-5, with TRBD2 matching over 13 bases. The V gene end was trimmed by 5 bases and the J gene end by 1 base; junction bases not matched to a gene: 4. The CDR3 sequence is 16 residues long. Germline V gene sequence: CDR1 SGHTA, CDR2 FQGNSA. The chain's CDR3 is CASSKLAGGPQETQYF. CDR3 bases: TGTGCCAGCAGCAAACTAGCGGGGGGGCCCCAAGAGACCCAGTACTTC.

As for this clonotype: A read error may account for a junction end that differs from germline. The CDR3 DNA sequence: TGTGCTAGTGGTTTGGGACAGGGGGCCCCCTACGAGCAGCACTTC. Its protein is CASGLGQGAPYEQHF. The chain couples TRBV12-5 to TRBJ2-7; 10 bases match TRBD1. This CDR3 spans 15 amino acids. Germline V gene lookup returns CDR1 LGHNT and CDR2 FRNRAP.

The chain combines TRBV5-5 with TRBJ2-5; possible D gene TRBD1, 6 bases. In germline, CDR1 is SGHKS, CDR2 YYEKEE (reference sequence). The CDR3 has 16 residues. V dropped 4 bases and J dropped 4 bases, with 20 bases sitting between them. CDR3 coding DNA: TGTGCCAGCAGCCTTCGGACAGTGAGAGGAGCAGAGACCCAGTACTTC. As protein: CASSLRTVRGAETQYF.

This clonotype came up a few times. The chain is built from TRBV29-1 and TRBJ2-7; no firm D call. V lost 7 bases and J 1 base, leaving 14 bases between the germline ends. The V gene's germline CDR1 is SQVTM and CDR2 ANQGSEA. The CDR3 runs to 13 residues. The CDR3 sequence: CSALEPASYEQYF. The CDR3 DNA reads as TGCAGCGCGTTGGAGCCGGCATCCTACGAGCAGTACTTC.

This clonotype has a handful of counts. This rearrangement joins TRBV28 to TRBJ1-5; 9 bases match TRBD1. The CDR3 contains 15 residues. The V gene end was trimmed by 5 bases and the J gene end by 4 bases; junction bases not matched to a gene: 6. In germline, CDR1 is MDHEN, CDR2 SYDVKM. The CDR3 spells CASSPGTGTNQPQHF. For the CDR3, the DNA is TGTGCCAGCAGTCCCGGGACAGGGACTAATCAGCCCCAGCATTTT.

In this sample, this clonotype turned up a few times. The rearrangement links TRBV12-3 or TRBV12-4 to TRBJ1-1; no firm D call. Trimming stripped 8 bases from V and 3 bases from J, with 16 bases between. The CDR3 totals 14 residues. For the CDR3, the DNA is TGTGCCAGCTCTTACCGGAGGTCCGACACTGAAGCTTTCTTT. This gives the protein CASSYRRSDTEAFF.

This clonotype was seen a handful of times. V is TRBV21-1 and J is TRBJ2-5. TRBV21-1 is designated a pseudogene. The CDR3 covers 21 residues. The CDR3 DNA reads as TGTGCCAGCAGCAAAGTCAGGCGGTCGTTTTTAGTAGCGGGACCAACGTGTACCCAGTACTTC. Translated, it gives CASSKVRRSFLVAGPTCTQYF.

The chain couples TRBV6-2 or TRBV6-3 to TRBJ1-1, with D possibly being TRBD1 (6 bases). This CDR3 comprises 18 residues. Trimming removed 1 base at V and 0 bases at J, with 18 bases between. Germline lookup yields CDR1 MNHEY and CDR2 SVGEGT. The CDR3 nucleotides are TGTGCCAGCAGTTACTTCGACAGGTTCCGAATTTTGAACACTGAAGCTTTCTTT. It yields the protein CASSYFDRFRILNTEAFF.

The rearrangement uses TRBV6-5 and TRBJ1-1; tentatively, D is TRBD1 (5 bases). The CDR3 loop spans 13 amino acids. Trimming cost V 4 bases and J 5 bases, with 11 bases left between them. Germline V lookup: CDR1 MNHEY, CDR2 SVGAGI. DNA of the CDR3: TGTGCCAGCAGTTTGGGGGAGAGGACTGAAGCTTTCTTT. It translates to CASSLGERTEAFF.

This clonotype was seen only a few times. The genes are TRBV3-1 and TRBJ2-4, with 7 bases fitting TRBD2. This CDR3 is 16 amino acids long. Germline CDR1 and CDR2: LGHDT and YNNKEL (reference sequence). J gave up 2 bases and V 3 bases, and 7 bases lay outside the gene matches. CDR3 coding DNA: TGTGCCAGCAGCCATTCCAGACTAGCTTCCAAAAACATTCAGTACTTC. Translating it yields CASSHSRLASKNIQYF.

This clonotype was observed many times. The chain employs TRBV7-9 and TRBJ2-7; 9 bases match TRBD1. Germline V lookup: CDR1 SEHNR, CDR2 FQNEAQ (reference sequence). The V and J ends lost 5 bases and 4 bases, in that order; junction bases with no gene match: 6. The CDR3 runs to 14 residues. This chain's CDR3 is CASSPGTGKYEQYF. The CDR3 DNA is TGTGCCAGCAGCCCCGGGACAGGGAAATACGAGCAGTACTTC.

The genes are TRBV20-1 and TRBJ2-2, with TRBD2 matching over 7 bases. With V trimmed by 0 bases and J by 5 bases, 9 bases remained unmatched. The germline gives CDR1 DFQATT, CDR2 SNEGSKA (reference sequence). The CDR3 extends over 16 amino acids. The CDR3 DNA reads TGCAGTGCTAGAGAAATGCGAGCGGGGCTTACCGGGGAGCTGTTTTTT. It translates to CSAREMRAGLTGELFF.

This clonotype was observed at least ten times. The rearrangement joins TRBV5-6 to TRBJ1-6; TRBD1 matches at 9 bases. J was trimmed by 8 bases and V by 4 bases; bases with no gene match: 7. Germline-derived CDR1 and CDR2 are SGHDT and YYEEEE. This CDR3 has 15 amino acids. CDR3 amino acids: CASSVTGTGYSPLHF. The CDR3 DNA reads TGTGCCAGCAGCGTGACCGGGACAGGGTATTCACCCCTCCACTTT.

The chain links TRBV10-3 to TRBJ2-1; TRBD1 agrees at 11 bases. From germline, CDR1 is ENHRY and CDR2 SYGVKD. The CDR3 totals 15 residues. V gave up 3 bases and J gave up 9 bases; unmatched junction bases: 7. The CDR3: CAISDPGQGVIEQFF. The CDR3 DNA follows: TGTGCCATCAGTGACCCGGGACAGGGGGTTATTGAGCAGTTCTTC.

The chain couples TRBV9 to TRBJ1-1; D uncertain. The V and J ends lost 3 bases and 4 bases respectively, with 10 bases between them. Germline assignment: CDR1 SGDLS and CDR2 YYNGEE. The CDR3 has 13 residues. CDR3 nucleotides: TGTGCCAGCAGCGCCGGGCCGAGCACTGAAGCTTTCTTT. Translated, it gives CASSAGPSTEAFF.

The chain recombines TRBV20-1 with TRBJ2-7, with TRBD1 identical over 7 bases. Trimming cost V 4 bases and J 3 bases; bases outside gene matches: 6. The germline V gene encodes CDR1 DFQATT and CDR2 SNEGSKA (reference sequence). The CDR3 is 13 amino acids. CDR3 coding DNA: TGCAGTGCTACCCGGACAGGATTCTACGAGCAGTACTTC. It is translated as CSATRTGFYEQYF.

The sample holds a few counts of this clonotype. This sequence joins TRBV4-3 and TRBJ2-7; D is unresolved. The V gene's germline CDR1 is LGHNA and CDR2 YSLEER. This CDR3 has 14 amino acids. Trimming shortened V by 0 bases and J by 3 bases, and 9 bases separated the two germline ends. CDR3: CASSQEARIYEQYF. CDR3 DNA: TGCGCCAGCAGCCAAGAGGCGAGGATCTACGAGCAGTACTTC.